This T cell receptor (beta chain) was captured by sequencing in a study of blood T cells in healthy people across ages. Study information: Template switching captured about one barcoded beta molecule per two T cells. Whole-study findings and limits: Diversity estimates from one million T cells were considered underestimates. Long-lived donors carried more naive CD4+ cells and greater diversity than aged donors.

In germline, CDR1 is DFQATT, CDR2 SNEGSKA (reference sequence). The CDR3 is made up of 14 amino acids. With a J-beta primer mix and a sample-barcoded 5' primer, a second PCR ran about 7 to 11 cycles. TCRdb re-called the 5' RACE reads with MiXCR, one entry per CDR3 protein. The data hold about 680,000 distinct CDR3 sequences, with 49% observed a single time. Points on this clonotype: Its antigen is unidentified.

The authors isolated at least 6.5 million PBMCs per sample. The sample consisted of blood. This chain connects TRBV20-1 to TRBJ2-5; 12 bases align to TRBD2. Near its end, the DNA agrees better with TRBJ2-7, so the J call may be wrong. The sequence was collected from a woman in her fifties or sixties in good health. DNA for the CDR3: TGCAGTGCTCCTCTAGCGGGAGGGCCCTACGAGCAGTACTTC. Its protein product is CSAPLAGGPYEQYF.